The clone carrying this T cell receptor beta chain was seen repeatedly, ten times or more. Within a library made for alpha chains, this beta chain is off target, and its count is uninformative. The sample is drawn from a study of spatial heterogeneity in lung cancer. Background on the study: Compared with alpha-chain sequences, beta-chain sequences were consistently detected in greater numbers.

TCRdb re-called the 5' RACE reads through MiXCR, storing one row per CDR3 protein. The table includes over 2,500 distinct CDR3 sequences, roughly 3.4% detected once. CDR1 is DFQATT, CDR2 SNEGSKA, per germline (reference sequence). Trimming shortened V by 4 bases and J by 9 bases, and 9 bases separated the two germline ends. The CDR3 is 11 residues long. The time point is: sample taken at primary tumor resection. Extraction of whole RNA from tumor, nontumor lung or frozen PBMC preceded unsorted sequencing. The rearrangement joins TRBV20-1 to TRBJ1-4; D remains unclear. Sequences were derived from lung tissue, sampled at surgery. This receptor was identified in a human donor with early-stage non-small cell lung cancer. The CDR3 bases are TGCAGTGCTATATCGAGAAAAAAACTGTTTTTT. Translating it yields CSAISRKKLFF.